This entry lists 20 T cell receptor beta chains sequenced from one sample in a study of blood T cell repertoires in COVID-19. Sequencing used immunoSEQ multiplex PCR; TCRdb keeps in-frame clones, though not all of them. The sample has fewer than 250,000 clones, roughly 90% seen once; the top ten hold 0.7% to 0.85%. The sequencing sample was made of peripheral blood. The origin of the receptors is a woman aged 65 to 85 with acute or convalescent COVID-19.

The V and J genes are TRBV5-6 and TRBJ2-7, with a possible D match to TRBD1 (5 bases). CDR3 length: 16 amino acids. Trimming removed 2 bases at V and 0 bases at J, with 15 bases between. Germline values: CDR1 SGHDT, CDR2 YYEEEE. The CDR3 bases are TGTGCCAGCAGCTTCCGTGTGACAGCCAACTCCTACGAGCAGTACTTC. It specifies CASSFRVTANSYEQYF.

V usage is TRBV19 and J usage is TRBJ1-5; no definite D call. From germline, CDR1 is LNHDA and CDR2 SQIVND (reference sequence). Between the trimmed V and J ends, which lost 3 bases and 5 bases, there was a span of 17 bases. The length of the CDR3 is 16 residues. This CDR3 is CASSISGVNSHQPQHF. CDR3 nucleotides: TGTGCCAGTAGTATTAGTGGTGTGAACAGCCATCAGCCCCAGCATTTT.

This rearrangement joins TRBV7-8 to TRBJ1-6; 7 nucleotides match TRBD1. Germline CDR1 and CDR2: SGHVS and FQNEAQ. The CDR3 is made up of 15 amino acids. Trimming removed 3 bases from V and 5 bases from J; junction bases left unmatched: 4. The CDR3, as DNA: TGTGCCAGCAGCTTGATGACAGGGAATAATTCACCCCTCCACTTT. Translating it yields CASSLMTGNNSPLHF.

Written as DNA, the CDR3 is TGTGCCAGCAGTAGAGACTACAATGAGCAGTTCTTC. Its translation: CASSRDYNEQFF. This chain links TRBV12-3 or TRBV12-4 with TRBJ2-1; D unclear. The CDR3 loop spans 12 amino acids. Trimming shortened V by 5 bases and J by 3 bases, and 5 bases separated the two germline ends.

The chain has TRBV19 and TRBJ2-1, with D perhaps TRBD1 (6 bases). Germline CDR1 LNHDA, CDR2 SQIVND (reference sequence). The CDR3 extends over 14 amino acids. Between the trimmed V and J ends, which lost 7 bases and 5 bases, there was a span of 15 bases. The CDR3 here is CASKPGQLNNEQFF. DNA of the CDR3: TGTGCCAGTAAGCCGGGACAACTTAACAATGAGCAGTTCTTC.

The chain combines TRBV11-1 with TRBJ1-2; TRBD1 matches 9 bases. V shed 2 bases and J 6 bases; nucleotides not matched to a gene: 7. The CDR3 is 15 residues long. CDR1 is SGHAT and CDR2 is FQDESV in the germline V gene (reference sequence). The CDR3 DNA sequence: TGTGCCAGCAGCTTAAGGGGACAGGGATTTCATGGCTACACCTTC. Translation: CASSLRGQGFHGYTF.

V is TRBV9 and J is TRBJ2-7; possible D gene TRBD1, 5 bases. The CDR3 totals 16 residues. The V gene lost 4 bases and the J gene lost 6 bases, with 23 bases spanning the gap. Germline-derived CDR1 and CDR2 are SGDLS and YYNGEE. The CDR3 loop is CASSYGALGAVGEQYF. In DNA form, the CDR3 reads TGTGCCAGCAGCTATGGGGCCCTCGGCGCGGTAGGCGAGCAGTACTTC.

The rearrangement joins TRBV5-1 to TRBJ2-1; D is ambiguous. This CDR3 comprises 15 residues. Germline-derived CDR1 and CDR2 are SGHRS and YFSETQ. The germline V and J ends were trimmed by 0 bases and 4 bases, with 11 bases remaining between them. The CDR3, as DNA: TGCGCCAGCAGCTTGGCCGCTGGCAGATACAATGAGCAGTTCTTC. Protein sequence: CASSLAAGRYNEQFF.

The rearrangement joins TRBV28 to TRBJ2-1, with a tentative D call TRBD1 (6 bases). The V gene lost 7 bases and the J gene lost 4 bases, with 23 bases spanning the gap. CDR3 size: 17 residues. Germline V gene data show CDR1 as MDHEN and CDR2 as SYDVKM. CDR3 loop: CASTTRREGVKYNEQFF. The CDR3 nucleotides are TGTGCCAGCACCACGCGAAGAGAGGGGGTAAAATACAATGAGCAGTTCTTC.

This chain joins TRBV5-5 and TRBJ1-2; D gene uncertain. V was shortened by 0 bases and J by 8 bases, with 17 bases between the two germline ends. Germline values: CDR1 SGHKS, CDR2 YYEKEE (reference sequence). The CDR3 is 15 residues long. The DNA for the CDR3 is TGTGCCAGCAGCTTGGGCCGGGTCTTACACCTGGGCTACACCTTC. Protein: CASSLGRVLHLGYTF.

The chain combines TRBV5-5 with TRBJ2-1, with TRBD2 as a possible D gene (5 bases). CDR3 length equals 15 residues. Germline CDR1 and CDR2: SGHKS and YYEKEE (reference sequence). V was cut by 2 bases and J by 1 base, with 10 bases left in between. The CDR3 DNA reads TGTGCCAGCAGCTTCCGGGAATCGTCCTACAATGAGCAGTTCTTC. This codes for CASSFRESSYNEQFF.

The rearrangement joins TRBV7-2 to TRBJ2-3; 7 nucleotides agree with TRBD2. With 5 bases clipped from V and 4 bases from J, the junction kept 12 bases outside the gene matches. The CDR3 runs to 16 residues. The germline V gene has CDR1 SGHTA and CDR2 FQGNSA. In DNA form, the CDR3 reads TGTGCCAGCAGCCGGGTAGTTATGGGGGGGGCAGATACGCAGTATTTT. This encodes CASSRVVMGGADTQYF.

This chain joins TRBV6-2 or TRBV6-3 and TRBJ2-7, with a possible D match to TRBD2 (5 bases). Trimming shortened V by 4 bases and J by 5 bases, and 9 bases separated the two germline ends. Germline V gene lookup returns CDR1 MNHEY and CDR2 SVGEGT. The CDR3 loop spans 12 amino acids. CDR3 sequence reads: CASSSWGDEQYF. The CDR3 nucleotides read TGTGCCAGCAGTTCCTGGGGAGACGAGCAGTACTTC.

The chain recombines TRBV12-3 or TRBV12-4 with TRBJ1-2; no clear D. V was cut by 2 bases and J by 8 bases, with 9 bases left in between. The CDR3 sequence is 12 residues long. DNA of the CDR3: TGTGCCAGCAGTTTAACTAGGAGGGGCTACACCTTC. Residues: CASSLTRRGYTF.

The chain recombines TRBV6-5 with TRBJ2-7; 9 bases fit TRBD2. The V segment lost 9 bases and the J segment 0 bases; nucleotides outside the gene matches: 3. CDR1 is MNHEY and CDR2 is SVGAGI in the germline V gene. The CDR3 spans 13 residues. The CDR3 region is CASERGVSYEQYF. CDR3 DNA: TGTGCCAGTGAGCGGGGGGTCTCCTACGAGCAGTACTTC.

J is TRBJ2-2 and V is TRBV5-1, with 8 bases matching TRBD1. Germline V lookup: CDR1 SGHRS, CDR2 YFSETQ. This CDR3 has 15 amino acids. V lost 3 bases to trimming and J lost 6 bases; unmatched junction nucleotides: 7. CDR3 sequence reads: CASSSQGGSAGELFF. The CDR3 DNA follows: TGCGCCAGCAGCTCACAGGGGGGATCTGCCGGGGAGCTGTTTTTT.

This clone was detected a few times. V usage is TRBV18 and J usage is TRBJ2-7; maybe TRBD1 (6 bases). The CDR3 length is 16 residues. The germline V gene has CDR1 KGHSH and CDR2 LQKENI. The ends were cut back, 2 bases at V and 3 bases at J, with 17 bases in the middle. The CDR3 sequence: CASSPGVFGGNYEQYF. CDR3 sequence (DNA): TGTGCCAGCTCACCAGGGGTATTTGGGGGCAACTACGAGCAGTACTTC. The whole variable domain, remainder taken from reference TRBV18 and TRBJ2-7, is NAGVMQNPRHLVRRRGQEARLRCSPMKGHSHVYWYRQLPEEGLKFMVYLQKENIIDESGMPKERFSAEFPKEGPSILRIQQVVRGDSAAYFCASSPGVFGGNYEQYFGPGTRLTVT.

The chain recombines TRBV4-3 with TRBJ2-4; weak D call: TRBD1 (5 bases). V dropped 0 bases and J dropped 0 bases, with 15 bases sitting between them. The CDR3 is 18 amino acids. CDR1 is LGHNA, CDR2 YSLEER, per germline. CDR3 protein: CASSQEYRQSLAKNIQYF. CDR3 bases: TGCGCCAGCAGCCAAGAGTACAGGCAGTCTCTAGCCAAAAACATTCAGTACTTC.

This chain joins TRBV5-5 and TRBJ2-1; 10 nucleotides align to TRBD1. Germline V lookup: CDR1 SGHKS, CDR2 YYEKEE (reference sequence). The junction had 5 bases not matched to a gene; V was cut back by 4 bases and J by 4 bases. The CDR3 length is 15 residues. DNA of the CDR3: TGTGCCAGCAGCCGAGACAGGGGGCAGTACAATGAGCAGTTCTTC. It translates to CASSRDRGQYNEQFF.

This chain links TRBV5-8 with TRBJ2-7, with 9 bases that match TRBD1. Looked up from germline, CDR1 is SGHTS and CDR2 is YDEGEE. With V trimmed by 0 bases and J by 6 bases, 10 bases remained unmatched. This CDR3 contains 16 residues. The CDR3 nucleotides read TGTGCCAGCAGCTTGGAGGTGGGGACAGGGAAGGCCGAGCAGTACTTC. Residues: CASSLEVGTGKAEQYF.